A single sample is the source of the 26 T cell receptor beta chains below, sequenced in a study of human T cells and chemical hapten exposure. Each CDR3 protein gets one entry after TCRdb re-called the RACE reads with MiXCR. The sample contains some 82,000 distinct CDR3 sequences, 6.6% of which appear only once. Time point here: patch test 2, 6 weeks after DPC sensitization. Described treatment: therapeutic diphenylcyclopropenone sensitization with weekly scalp DPC. The specimen was whole blood, collected in connection with sensitization to the hapten diphenylcyclopropenone (DPC). The source is a woman in her 30s with alopecia areata. Some clones in this sample may be carry-over from other donors' samples.

This clonotype has a handful of counts. This chain connects TRBV5-1 to TRBJ2-1, with 14 nucleotides matching TRBD2. Trimming removed 4 bases from V and 4 bases from J; junction bases left unmatched: 4. Germline V gene sequence: CDR1 SGHRS, CDR2 YFSETQ. This CDR3 spans 16 amino acids. CDR3 residues: CASSMGLAGVYNEQFF. For the CDR3, the DNA is TGCGCCAGCAGCATGGGACTAGCGGGGGTGTACAATGAGCAGTTCTTC.

The chain couples TRBV3-1 to TRBJ1-1, with D hard to call. V was trimmed by 0 bases and J by 7 bases, leaving 21 bases between them. The CDR3 is 17 amino acids. Germline CDR1 reads LGHDT; CDR2 reads YNNKEL (reference sequence). This chain's CDR3 is CASSQEEYGRPRFEAFF. The CDR3 DNA sequence: TGTGCCAGCAGCCAAGAGGAATACGGTCGACCCCGGTTTGAAGCTTTCTTT.

As for this clonotype: A read error is possible here, since a much larger clone lies one base away. The conserved closing phenylalanine or tryptophan is absent in this CDR3, likely reflecting a read error. The rearrangement joins TRBV6-5 to TRBJ2-7; TRBD2 aligns across 10 bases. Losses at the gene ends were 6 bases for V and 3 bases for J; bases not matched to a gene: 5. Germline values: CDR1 MNHEY, CDR2 SVGAGI. The CDR3 spans 14 residues. CDR3 sequence (DNA): TGTGCCAGCAGCTTAGCGGGGGGTTACTACGAGCAGTACCTC. Translating it yields CASSLAGGYYEQYL.

This clonotype occurred many times. The chain links TRBV20-1 to TRBJ1-1, with a tentative D call TRBD1 (6 bases). Per germline, CDR1 DFQATT and CDR2 SNEGSKA (reference sequence). Trimming cost V 6 bases and J 7 bases, with 12 bases left between them. This CDR3 contains 11 residues. The CDR3 nucleotides read TGCAGTGCGCTTACAGGGATTGAAGCTTTCTTT. Protein sequence: CSALTGIEAFF.

This clonotype was seen ten or more times. The chain is built from TRBV3-1 and TRBJ1-1; no firm D call. The CDR3 covers 14 residues. The germline V and J ends were trimmed by 0 bases and 0 bases, with 5 bases remaining between them. Germline values: CDR1 LGHDT, CDR2 YNNKEL (reference sequence). Here the CDR3 reads CASSQDTLNTEAFF. CDR3 DNA: TGTGCCAGCAGCCAAGACACCTTGAACACTGAAGCTTTCTTT. Using reference TRBV3-1 and TRBJ1-1 for the parts outside the CDR3, the full variable domain is DTAVSQTPKYLVTQMGNDKSIKCEQNLGHDTMYWYKQDSKKFLKIMFSYNNKELIINETVPNRFSPKSPDKAHLNLHINSLELGDSAVYFCASSQDTLNTEAFFGQGTRLTVV.

Ten or more counts support this clonotype. The genes are TRBV4-2 and TRBJ1-1; no firm D call. The CDR3 extends over 14 amino acids. The V end lost 2 bases, the J end lost 6 bases, and 13 bases lay between the germline ends. CDR1 is LGHNA, CDR2 YNFKEQ, per germline. The CDR3 DNA follows: TGTGCCAGCAGCCAACCAGGAGGGCAGGCTGAAGCTTTCTTT. This encodes CASSQPGGQAEAFF.

This clonotype was counted between two and nine times. The rearrangement links TRBV4-2 to TRBJ2-3, with 8 bases matching TRBD2. CDR1 and CDR2 from the germline V gene are LGHNA and YNFKEQ. V was pared by 1 base and J by 6 bases, with 9 bases of the junction left unmatched. This CDR3 comprises 16 residues. The CDR3 bases are TGTGCCAGCAGCCAAGTAAGCGGGGGTATTGACGATACGCAGTATTTT. It encodes CASSQVSGGIDDTQYF.

This clonotype occurred many times. The chain combines TRBV18 with TRBJ2-2, with unresolved D. The CDR3 contains 14 residues. Deletions cut 6 bases from V and 1 base from J, with 9 bases between. Germline CDR1 KGHSH, CDR2 LQKENI. The CDR3 loop reads CASSRKENTGELFF. The CDR3 DNA follows: TGTGCCAGCTCGCGGAAAGAGAACACCGGGGAGCTGTTTTTT.

This clonotype occurred a few times. The V call is TRBV7-9, the J call TRBJ2-3; D unresolved. Trimming pared 5 bases from V and 1 base from J, leaving 10 bases between. The CDR3 loop spans 14 amino acids. CDR1 and CDR2 (germline): SEHNR, FQNEAQ (reference sequence). CDR3: CASSPRTRTDTQYF. CDR3 nucleotide sequence: TGTGCCAGCAGCCCAAGGACCCGCACAGATACGCAGTATTTT.

This clonotype turned up a few times. This chain connects TRBV18 to TRBJ2-1; no clear D. Germline lookup yields CDR1 KGHSH and CDR2 LQKENI. CDR3 length: 12 residues. The V end was cut by 2 bases, the J end by 10 bases, with 9 bases between. CDR3 in DNA: TGTGCCAGCTCACCAGGTGGTCAGGAGCAGTTCTTC. Translating gives CASSPGGQEQFF. The whole variable domain, filled in from reference TRBV18 and TRBJ2-1, reads NAGVMQNPRHLVRRRGQEARLRCSPMKGHSHVYWYRQLPEEGLKFMVYLQKENIIDESGMPKERFSAEFPKEGPSILRIQQVVRGDSAAYFCASSPGGQEQFFGPGTRLTVL.

There are many counts of this clonotype. The gene calls are TRBV12-3 or TRBV12-4 and TRBJ1-2, with 7 bases lining up with TRBD1. The CDR3 is 16 residues long. J lost 0 bases, V lost 6 bases, and 10 bases had no gene match. CDR3 nucleotide sequence: TGTGCCAGCAGGCGACAGGGCCGACCTTCTAACTATGGCTACACCTTC. It yields the protein CASRRQGRPSNYGYTF.

The chain couples TRBV5-1 to TRBJ1-1; 9 bases fit TRBD1. V was clipped by 4 bases and J by 3 bases; unmatched bases: 10. This CDR3 contains 16 residues. CDR1 is SGHRS and CDR2 is YFSETQ in the germline V gene. The CDR3 nucleotides are TGCGCCAGCAGCGTCACAGGGGGCGCATACGACACTGAAGCTTTCTTT. This codes for CASSVTGGAYDTEAFF.

This clonotype was detected a few times. The V and J genes are TRBV13 and TRBJ1-1; no clear D gene. Per germline, CDR1 PRHDT and CDR2 FYEKMQ (reference sequence). The V and J ends lost 1 base and 1 base respectively, with 16 bases between them. This CDR3 spans 17 amino acids. CDR3 sequence: CASSLVRAANPNTEAFF. The CDR3 nucleotides are TGTGCCAGCAGCTTAGTTCGGGCGGCGAACCCGAACACTGAAGCTTTCTTT.

This clonotype has ten or more counts. This chain uses TRBV5-1 with TRBJ2-1, with 7 bases lining up with TRBD1. J gave up 3 bases and V 4 bases, and 4 bases lay outside the gene matches. The CDR3 loop spans 14 amino acids. Germline CDR1 and CDR2: SGHRS and YFSETQ. The CDR3 nucleotides are TGCGCCAGCAGCCCAGGGGACAGCTACAATGAGCAGTTCTTC. This translates into CASSPGDSYNEQFF.

The chain has TRBV6-5 and TRBJ2-7, with D tentatively TRBD1 (5 bases). CDR3 length: 12 amino acids. Germline V CDR1 and CDR2: MNHEY, SVGAGI. V was trimmed by 6 bases and J by 4 bases, leaving 10 bases between them. This CDR3 is CASSLKGYEQYF. The CDR3 nucleotides are TGTGCCAGCAGCTTAAAGGGGTACGAGCAGTACTTC.

This clonotype was counted ten times or more. The V and J genes are TRBV10-3 and TRBJ2-7; 13 positions agree with TRBD2. Germline V lookup: CDR1 ENHRY, CDR2 SYGVKD. This CDR3 contains 14 residues. J lost 5 bases, V lost 4 bases, and 2 bases had no gene match. CDR3 coding DNA: TGTGCCATCAGTGGGACTAGCGGGGGCCACGAGCAGTACTTC. This codes for CAISGTSGGHEQYF.

The chain joins TRBV9 to TRBJ1-6; D gene ambiguous. This CDR3 is built from 20 residues. V lost 3 bases and J 0 bases, leaving 22 bases between the germline ends. The germline V gene has CDR1 SGDLS and CDR2 YYNGEE. DNA of the CDR3: TGTGCCAGCAGCGCCGACGCAGGTGGTTCCCGAAGCTCCTATAATTCACCCCTCCACTTT. This codes for CASSADAGGSRSSYNSPLHF.

This clonotype was counted a few times. The chain's CDR3 is CAWSVGDREYNEQFF. The CDR3 nucleotides are TGTGCCTGGAGTGTAGGGGACAGAGAGTATAATGAGCAGTTCTTC. The chain has TRBV30 and TRBJ2-1; TRBD1 agrees at 7 bases. This CDR3 has 15 residues. J was trimmed by 7 bases and V by 0 bases; bases with no gene match: 9. Germline CDR1 GTSNPN, CDR2 SVGIG (reference sequence).

This sequence joins TRBV7-9 and TRBJ2-7; D is unclear. The ends were cut back, 6 bases at V and 3 bases at J, with 21 bases in the middle. Germline V gene data show CDR1 as SEHNR and CDR2 as FQNEAQ (reference sequence). This CDR3 spans 16 amino acids. The DNA for the CDR3 is TGTGCCAGCAGTTCCCTCGGACGGCCAGACGTCTACGAGCAGTACTTC. It yields the protein CASSSLGRPDVYEQYF.

To note about this clonotype: A junction end diverges from the germline sequence, so it may reflect a read error. V usage is TRBV5-5 and J usage is TRBJ1-5, with D possibly TRBD1 on 5 matching bases. Germline values: CDR1 SGHKS, CDR2 YYEKEE (reference sequence). The CDR3 is 17 residues long. Here the CDR3 reads CSSSLGDRGYSNQPQHF. In DNA, the CDR3 is TGTTCCAGCAGCTTGGGTGACAGAGGGTATAGCAATCAGCCCCAGCATTTT.

This clonotype was seen a handful of times. This chain links TRBV6-5 with TRBJ2-7; D is perhaps TRBD2 (6 bases). The CDR3 extends over 17 amino acids. The germline CDR1 and CDR2 sequences are MNHEY and SVGAGI. V lost 0 bases and J lost 0, with 15 bases in between. The CDR3: CASSYSPPGSSSYEQYF. The CDR3, as DNA: TGTGCCAGCAGTTACTCGCCCCCCGGGAGTAGCTCCTACGAGCAGTACTTC.

This clonotype was counted ten times or more. V is TRBV5-1 and J is TRBJ1-4, with D possibly being TRBD1 (5 bases). Trimming removed 3 bases from V and 0 bases from J, with 9 bases in between. The germline V gene encodes CDR1 SGHRS and CDR2 YFSETQ. CDR3 length: 15 amino acids. CDR3 residues: CASSSSGTTNEKLFF. For the CDR3, the DNA is TGCGCCAGCAGCTCGTCAGGGACAACTAATGAAAAACTGTTTTTT.

There are many counts of this clonotype. V and J are TRBV27 and TRBJ1-6, with D tentatively TRBD1 (6 bases). The V and J ends lost 5 bases and 9 bases respectively, with 14 bases between them. The CDR3 contains 14 residues. Germline V gene sequence: CDR1 MNHEY, CDR2 SMNVEV (reference sequence). CDR3: CASSVQGGISPLHF. The CDR3 DNA follows: TGTGCCAGCAGTGTACAGGGTGGCATTTCACCCCTCCACTTT.

This clonotype appeared many times. The chain uses TRBV5-1 and TRBJ2-1; the match to TRBD2 covers 11 bases. V trimming: 0 bases; J trimming: 6 bases; junction bases outside the gene matches: 5. Looked up from germline, CDR1 is SGHRS and CDR2 is YFSETQ. The CDR3 spans 16 residues. DNA for the CDR3: TGCGCCAGCAGCTTGGGTTCTAGCGGGGGGTCCAATGAGCAGTTCTTC. This codes for CASSLGSSGGSNEQFF. Based on the CDR3 plus reference TRBV5-1 and TRBJ2-1, the full variable domain is KAGVTQTPRYLIKTRGQQVTLSCSPISGHRSVSWYQQTPGQGLQFLFEYFSETQRNKGNFPGRFSGRQFSNSRSEMNVSTLELGDSALYLCASSLGSSGGSNEQFFGPGTRLTVL.

This clonotype was observed many times. This chain uses TRBV6-6 with TRBJ1-5; 12 positions match TRBD1. The CDR3 sequence is 15 residues long. V trimming: 4 bases; J trimming: 6 bases; junction bases outside the gene matches: 4. In germline, CDR1 is MNHNY, CDR2 SVGAGI (reference sequence). CDR3 residues: CASSLGQGATQPQHF. The CDR3 DNA reads as TGTGCCAGCAGTTTGGGACAGGGGGCGACTCAGCCCCAGCATTTT.

In this sample, this clonotype turned up many times. The chain employs TRBV5-1 and TRBJ1-6, with D hard to call. This CDR3 region has 18 residues. Trimming stripped 3 bases from V and 8 bases from J, with 24 bases between. The V gene's germline CDR1 is SGHRS and CDR2 YFSETQ. CDR3 in amino acids: CASSSNGMLLNADSPLHF. Written as DNA, the CDR3 is TGCGCCAGCAGCTCGAACGGGATGCTCCTAAATGCGGATTCACCCCTCCACTTT. Using reference TRBV5-1 and TRBJ1-6 for the parts outside the CDR3, the full variable domain is KAGVTQTPRYLIKTRGQQVTLSCSPISGHRSVSWYQQTPGQGLQFLFEYFSETQRNKGNFPGRFSGRQFSNSRSEMNVSTLELGDSALYLCASSSNGMLLNADSPLHFGNGTRLTVT.